One sample yielded the 7 T cell receptor beta chains listed below, sequenced in a study of cytomegalovirus exposure and HLA in healthy donors. In the PCR, 60 Vbeta and 13 Jbeta primers were used. The data were produced by immunoSEQ multiplex PCR, yet TCRdb's version contains in-frame clones alone and is incomplete. The sample records over 150,000 clones, 85% being singletons. The material sequenced was PBMCs. Source of these receptors: a man aged 25-45 years in good health and CMV-seropositive.

The CDR3 DNA reads TGCGCCAGCAGCCAAGATCTTTCCCTGAGAAACACCGGGGAGCTGTTTTTT. This sequence encodes CASSQDLSLRNTGELFF. The gene calls are TRBV4-3 and TRBJ2-2, with D uncertain. The CDR3 length is 17 residues. V was cut by 0 bases and J by 2 bases, with 13 bases left in between. CDR1 and CDR2 from the germline V gene are LGHNA and YSLEER.

V gene TRBV30 combines with J gene TRBJ2-4; D is ambiguous. Germline values: CDR1 GTSNPN, CDR2 SVGIG (reference sequence). The CDR3 is 15 residues long. V was shortened by 4 bases and J by 0 bases, with 13 bases between the two germline ends. CDR3 nucleotide sequence: TGTGCCTGGACTTCCCCTACTTTAGCCAAAAACATTCAGTACTTC. Its protein is CAWTSPTLAKNIQYF.

This clone was counted between two and nine times. The CDR3: CASRLAGGAEQYF. CDR3 DNA: TGTGCCAGCAGACTAGCGGGAGGGGCCGAGCAGTACTTC. The chain employs TRBV6-6 and TRBJ2-7, with 13 bases matching TRBD2. Germline values: CDR1 MNHNY, CDR2 SVGAGI (reference sequence). V lost 6 bases, J lost 6 bases, and 2 bases stayed unmatched. This CDR3 comprises 13 residues.

The chain joins TRBV11-3 to TRBJ2-1, with 10 bases aligning to TRBD2. The germline V gene encodes CDR1 SGHNT and CDR2 YENEEA. This CDR3 has 16 residues. J gave up 4 bases and V 6 bases, and 9 bases lay outside the gene matches. The DNA of the CDR3 is TGTGCCAGCAGTTGGACTAGCGGCTTATCATACAATGAGCAGTTCTTC. It codes for CASSWTSGLSYNEQFF.

The chain combines TRBV25-1 with TRBJ1-6; D may be TRBD1 (5 bases). This CDR3 has 16 residues. The germline CDR1 and CDR2 sequences are MGHDK and SYGVNS. V lost 1 base to trimming and J lost 8 bases, with 15 bases between them. CDR3 nucleotide sequence: TGTGCCAGCAGTGAATTTCAGGGTGGAAGGCATTCACCCCTCCACTTT. It codes for CASSEFQGGRHSPLHF.

V gene TRBV7-9 combines with J gene TRBJ2-7; D gene ambiguous. The CDR3 is 14 residues long. V was cut by 1 base and J by 3 bases, with 10 bases left in between. Germline CDR1 and CDR2: SEHNR and FQNEAQ (reference sequence). CDR3 residues: CASSLGSRFYEQYF. For the CDR3, the DNA is TGTGCCAGCAGCTTAGGGTCTAGGTTCTACGAGCAGTACTTC.

J is TRBJ1-5 and V is TRBV7-6; D ambiguous. Trimming shortened V by 4 bases and J by 5 bases, and 3 bases separated the two germline ends. Germline CDR1 reads SGHVS; CDR2 reads FNYEAQ. The CDR3 extends over 11 amino acids. The chain's CDR3 is CASSSDQPQHF. The CDR3 DNA follows: TGTGCCAGCAGCTCCGATCAGCCCCAGCATTTT. The whole variable domain, filled in from reference TRBV7-6 and TRBJ1-5, reads GAGVSQSPRYKVTKRGQDVALRCDPISGHVSLYWYRQALGQGPEFLTYFNYEAQQDKSGLPNDRFSAERPEGSISTLTIQRTEQRDSAMYRCASSSDQPQHFGDGTRLSIL.